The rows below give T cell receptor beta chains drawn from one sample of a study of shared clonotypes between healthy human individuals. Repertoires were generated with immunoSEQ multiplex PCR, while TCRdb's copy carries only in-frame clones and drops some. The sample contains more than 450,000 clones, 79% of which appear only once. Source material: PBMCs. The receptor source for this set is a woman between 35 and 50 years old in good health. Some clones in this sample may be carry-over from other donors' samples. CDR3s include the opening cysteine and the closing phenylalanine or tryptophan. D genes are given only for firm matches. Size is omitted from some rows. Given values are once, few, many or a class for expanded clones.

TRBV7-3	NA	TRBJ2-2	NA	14	CASSQGRGTGELFF	TGTGCCAGCAGCCAAGGGCGGGGCACCGGGGAGCTGTTTTTT
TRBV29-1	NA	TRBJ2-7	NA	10	CRIEGDEQYF	TGCAGGATTGAAGGGGACGAGCAGTACTTC
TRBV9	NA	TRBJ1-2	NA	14	CASTGGGQSYGYTF	TGTGCCAGCACCGGAGGGGGGCAAAGCTATGGCTACACCTTC
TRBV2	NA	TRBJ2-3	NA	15	CASSEQQSSTDTQYF	TGTGCCAGCAGTGAACAGCAGTCTAGCACAGATACGCAGTATTTT
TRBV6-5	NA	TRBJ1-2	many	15	CASSSRRTINYGYTF	TGTGCCAGCAGTTCGCGAAGGACAATAAACTATGGCTACACCTTC
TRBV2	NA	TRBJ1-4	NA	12	CASSGNNEKLFF	TGTGCCAGCAGCGGGAATAATGAAAAACTGTTTTTT
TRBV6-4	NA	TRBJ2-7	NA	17	CASSGERPAIINYEQYF	TGTGCCAGCAGTGGAGAGCGACCTGCTATTATAAACTACGAGCAGTACTTC
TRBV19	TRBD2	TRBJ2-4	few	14	CASSILARENIQYF	TGTGCCAGTAGTATACTAGCGCGGGAGAACATTCAGTACTTC
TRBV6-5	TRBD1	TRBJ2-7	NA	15	CASSYRGQGSYEQYF	TGTGCCAGCAGTTACCGGGGACAGGGGTCATACGAGCAGTACTTC
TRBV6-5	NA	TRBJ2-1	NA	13	CASRDGSHNEQFF	TGTGCCAGTAGGGACGGTTCTCACAATGAGCAGTTCTTC
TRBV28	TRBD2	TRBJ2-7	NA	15	CASSLLAGAAYEQYF	TGTGCCAGCAGTTTATTGGCGGGAGCTGCCTACGAGCAGTACTTC
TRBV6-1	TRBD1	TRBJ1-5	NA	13	CASSTGAPGAQHF	TGTGCCAGCAGTACAGGGGCCCCCGGGGCCCAGCATTTT
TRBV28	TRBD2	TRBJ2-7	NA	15	CASSQPGTSRYEQYF	TGTGCCAGCAGTCAACCCGGGACTAGTCGGTACGAGCAGTACTTC
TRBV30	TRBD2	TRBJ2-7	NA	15	CASQGGASGRYEQYF	TGTGCCAGTCAAGGGGGGGCTAGCGGGAGATACGAGCAGTACTTC